The T cell receptor beta chain under discussion was sequenced for a study of blood T cell repertoires in COVID-19. Across the whole study: Specimens from acute and convalescent COVID-19 originated in the United States, Italy and Spain. Nucleic acid was either cDNA or gDNA, and it came from T cells, B-cell-depleted T cells, or PBMCs.

Per the original data handling: Cell counts per sample came from amplifying reference gene primers. Sequencing used immunoSEQ multiplex PCR; TCRdb keeps in-frame clones, though not all of them. V, J and clone size reflect that table, while D and trimming were determined from the DNA. The table includes about 140,000 clones, 60% to 85% detected once. The germline CDR1 and CDR2 sequences are SEHNR and FQNEAQ (reference sequence). V was clipped by 4 bases and J by 4 bases; unmatched bases: 13. The CDR3 is 17 residues long. V and J are TRBV7-9 and TRBJ2-3, with 8 bases aligning to TRBD2. The material sequenced was peripheral blood. This TCR derives from a man aged 50 to 59 with active or convalescent COVID-19. CDR3 DNA: TGTGCCAGCAGCTCCCCCCCGGGAGGGCGAGGGGCAGATACGCAGTATTTT. This translates into CASSSPPGGRGADTQYF.